This TCR beta chain was recorded in a study of CD8+CD57+ T cells in acquired aplastic anemia. Across the study: On average, sorted CD4+ and CD8+ cells gave about 3.1 ug of DNA.

Only one count was recorded for this clonotype. Template material for TCR beta VDJ and CDR3 profiling consisted of genomic DNA. TCRdb re-called the reads with MiXCR, one entry per CDR3 protein. Among about 190,000 distinct CDR3 sequences listed, 54% were seen once. Sample: sorted CD4+, CD8+, or CD8+CD57+ T cells (not recorded which) from PBMCs. This clonotype originated in a human donor in good health, serving as a control.

The CDR3 DNA is TGCGCCAGCAGTGAAACGGGGATAGGCGGCGAGCAGTACTTC. As protein: CASSETGIGGEQYF. The rearrangement uses TRBV5-1 and TRBJ2-7; tentatively, D is TRBD2 (5 bases). CDR1 SGHRS and CDR2 YFSETQ come from the germline V gene. V was trimmed by 5 bases and J by 6 bases, leaving 18 bases between them. This CDR3 comprises 14 residues.